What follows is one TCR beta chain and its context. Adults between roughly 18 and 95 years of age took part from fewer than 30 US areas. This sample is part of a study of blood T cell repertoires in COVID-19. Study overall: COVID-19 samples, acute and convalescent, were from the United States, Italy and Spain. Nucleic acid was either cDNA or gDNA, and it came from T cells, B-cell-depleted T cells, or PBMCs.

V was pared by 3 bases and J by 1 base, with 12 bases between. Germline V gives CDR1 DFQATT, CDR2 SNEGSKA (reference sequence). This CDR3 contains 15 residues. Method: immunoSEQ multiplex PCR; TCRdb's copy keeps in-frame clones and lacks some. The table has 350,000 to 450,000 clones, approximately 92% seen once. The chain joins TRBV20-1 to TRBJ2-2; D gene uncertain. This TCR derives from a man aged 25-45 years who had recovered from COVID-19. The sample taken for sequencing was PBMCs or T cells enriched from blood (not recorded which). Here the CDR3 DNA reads TGCAGTGCTAGTCGGCTTCGGAGGAACACCGGGGAGCTGTTTTTT. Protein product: CSASRLRRNTGELFF.